One and the same sample provided the 3 T cell receptor beta chains below, sequenced in a study of blood T cells in healthy people across ages. A sample-barcoded 5' primer and a J-beta primer mix were used in a second PCR of about 7 to 11 cycles. TCRdb reanalysed the 5' RACE reads using MiXCR and keeps one entry per CDR3 protein. The data contain hundreds of thousands of distinct CDR3 sequences, roughly 43% of them singletons. The sequencing sample was made of blood. The receptors here all came from a man aged 25 to 40 in good health.

The V and J genes are TRBV4-3 and TRBJ2-1; maybe TRBD1 (6 bases). Germline-derived CDR1 and CDR2 are LGHNA and YSLEER. Trimming shortened V by 1 base and J by 2 bases, and 12 bases separated the two germline ends. The CDR3 covers 16 residues. The CDR3 here is CASSQGRDKTYNEQFF. The CDR3, as DNA: TGCGCCAGCAGCCAAGGTCGGGACAAGACCTACAATGAGCAGTTCTTC.

This clonotype was found a few times. This chain links TRBV5-1 with TRBJ2-3; 10 nucleotides line up with TRBD2. Germline lookup yields CDR1 SGHRS and CDR2 YFSETQ. The CDR3 extends over 16 amino acids. V shed 4 bases, J shed 6 bases, and the junction held 11 bases outside the gene matches. The CDR3, as DNA: TGCGCCAGCAGCGATACAGGGACTAGCGAGTTGGATACGCAGTATTTT. It specifies CASSDTGTSELDTQYF.

The CDR3 nucleotides are TGTGCCAGCAGCAATGAGGGGGCTGAAAACGAGCAGTACTTC. It translates to CASSNEGAENEQYF. V and J are TRBV12-3 or TRBV12-4 and TRBJ2-4; 7 bases fit TRBD1. The DNA matches TRBJ2-7 better at its end, which makes the J call doubtful. This CDR3 is built from 14 residues.